This T cell receptor (beta chain) was sequenced during a study of vaccination and CD4 T cells after COVID-19. Overall study context: Post-vaccine specimens were obtained a median 72 days after dose two (range 14 to 241). Notes on the study in general: Convalescent patients displayed spike mono-reactivity in 304 of 307 vaccine-specific clones. Convalescent patients saw a median about 86% of their reactive clones show up only after vaccination.

An Oncomine TCR Beta short-read assay was used to sequence the DNA from cultured CD4+ T cells. TCRdb redid the calling of the PCR reads with MiXCR, one entry per CDR3 protein. The repertoire holds about 27,000 distinct CDR3 sequences, with approximately 62% as singletons. The CDR3 spans 15 residues. Germline CDR1 is SNHLY and CDR2 is FYNNEI. V was pared by 6 bases and J by 3 bases, with 4 bases of the junction left unmatched. Treatment noted: roughly 11-day PBMC culture with coronavirus spike peptide pools or control peptides (ViraFEST assay). This clonotype was picked up a small number of times. Its antigen is unidentified.

J is TRBJ2-5 and V is TRBV2, with 13 bases lining up with TRBD2. Material: CD4+ T cells from blood, cultured in vitro, obtained after SARS-CoV-2 vaccination. The receptor was derived from a human donor who received a COVID-19 vaccine. For the CDR3, the DNA is TGTGCCAGCAGGCAAGGGACTAGCGGGGAAGAGACCCAGTACTTC. As protein: CASRQGTSGEETQYF.